This passage covers 21 T cell receptor beta chains from one sample sequenced in a study of OX40 agonist ivuxolimab in advanced cancers. The library was generated by the immunoSEQ multiplex PCR assay. Here the immuneACCESS table is served through TCRdb, limited to in-frame sequences with V and J called. Missing clones are a known gap in these copies; in checked studies unresolved V genes cover under half, and the rest lacks a known reason. The sample data list approximately 48,000 clones, and roughly three quarters of these were observed just once. The ten largest clones represent roughly 3.9% of the sample. This sample comprised CD4+ or CD8+ T cells sorted from blood, obtained in a trial of the OX40 agonist ivuxolimab. These receptors were obtained from an adult with an advanced solid tumor such as melanoma, head and neck, liver or kidney cancer.

The CDR3, as DNA: TGTGCCAGCAGCGCAGCGGGACAGATGAACACTGAAGCTTTCTTT. Its translation: CASSAAGQMNTEAFF. The chain combines TRBV5-8 with TRBJ1-1; 7 bases line up with TRBD1. CDR1 and CDR2 from the germline V gene are SGHTS and YDEGEE. The length of the CDR3 is 15 residues. With 4 bases clipped from V and 0 bases from J, the junction kept 6 bases outside the gene matches.

A note on this clone: At one of its ends the junction is not consistent with the germline gene, which may arise from a read error. The chain uses TRBV13 and TRBJ2-4; 7 positions match TRBD1. CDR3 size: 14 residues. Germline CDR1 reads PRHDT; CDR2 reads FYEKMQ (reference sequence). The CDR3 region has the DNA TGTGTCAGCAGCTTAGCAGACAGGGCGAACATTCAGTACTTC. Its protein product is CVSSLADRANIQYF.

The V and J genes are TRBV4-1 and TRBJ2-3; D tentatively fits TRBD1 or TRBD2 (6 bases each). Looked up from germline, CDR1 is MGHRA and CDR2 is YSYEKL. V was clipped by 1 base and J by 4 bases, with 18 bases between them. The CDR3 runs to 17 residues. The CDR3 nucleotides read TGCGCCAGCAGCCAAGTACGACGCATGGGGGGCGCAGATACGCAGTATTTT. It specifies CASSQVRRMGGADTQYF.

The chain recombines TRBV9 with TRBJ1-2; D is possibly TRBD1 (5 bases). The length of the CDR3 is 13 residues. The germline V and J ends were trimmed by 3 bases and 4 bases, with 10 bases remaining between them. CDR1 is SGDLS, CDR2 YYNGEE, per germline. This CDR3 is CASSEGLSYGYTF. The CDR3 DNA sequence: TGTGCCAGCAGCGAGGGACTGAGCTATGGCTACACCTTC.

This clone has just one count. The chain has TRBV19 and TRBJ2-7; 8 nucleotides agree with TRBD1. Germline V CDR1 and CDR2: LNHDA, SQIVND (reference sequence). Trimming cost V 10 bases and J 3 bases; bases outside gene matches: 20. The length of the CDR3 is 17 residues. CDR3 protein: CATAQGASAVNYYEQYF. DNA of the CDR3: TGTGCCACCGCGCAGGGGGCCTCCGCCGTAAACTACTACGAGCAGTACTTC. Filled out from reference TRBV19 and TRBJ2-7, the complete variable domain reads DGGITQSPKYLFRKEGQNVTLSCEQNLNHDAMYWYRQDPGQGLRLIYYSQIVNDFQKGDIAEGYSVSREKKESFPLTVTSAQKNPTAFYLCATAQGASAVNYYEQYFGPGTRLTVT.

With respect to this clone: The junction departs from germline at one end; a sequencing error may be responsible. The V gene is TRBV7-2, the J gene TRBJ2-2, with D possibly matching TRBD2 (6 bases). CDR1 and CDR2 from the germline V gene are SGHTA and FQGNSA. The CDR3 is 12 residues long. CDR3 amino acids: CASSLAPSGAVF. The CDR3 bases are TGTGCCAGCAGCTTAGCCCCCTCGGGAGCTGTTTTT.

The V call is TRBV28, the J call TRBJ2-3; 14 bases are shared with TRBD2. Trimming at V came to 5 bases and at J to 2 bases, leaving 12 bases not matched to a gene. Germline assignment: CDR1 MDHEN and CDR2 SYDVKM. This CDR3 region has 19 residues. The CDR3 DNA reads as TGTGCCAGCAGTACCGGACTAGCGGGAGGTGCCTTGATCACAGATACGCAGTATTTT. It is translated as CASSTGLAGGALITDTQYF. The entire variable domain, with the rest obtained from reference TRBV28 and TRBJ2-3, is as follows: DVKVTQSSRYLVKRTGEKVFLECVQDMDHENMFWYRQDPGLGLRLIYFSYDVKMKEKGDIPEGYSVSREKKERFSLILESASTNQTSMYLCASSTGLAGGALITDTQYFGPGTRLTVL.

CDR3 region: CASSLRQGVADTQYF. DNA of the CDR3: TGTGCCAGCAGCCTCCGACAGGGAGTAGCAGATACGCAGTATTTT. The genes are TRBV7-3 and TRBJ2-3; 7 bases are shared with TRBD1. CDR1 SGHTA and CDR2 FQGTGA come from the germline V gene. Losses at the gene ends were 5 bases for V and 4 bases for J; bases not matched to a gene: 9. This CDR3 is 15 amino acids long.

The V and J genes are TRBV7-9 and TRBJ2-1; 7 positions agree with TRBD1. CDR3 length equals 15 residues. The V and J ends lost 1 base and 4 bases, in that order; junction bases with no gene match: 4. Germline-derived CDR1 and CDR2 are SEHNR and FQNEAQ (reference sequence). This chain's CDR3 is CASSLVGGEYNEQFF. CDR3 coding DNA: TGTGCCAGCAGCTTAGTAGGGGGCGAGTACAATGAGCAGTTCTTC. Variable domain in full (rest from reference TRBV7-9 and TRBJ2-1): DTGVSQNPRHKITKRGQNVTFRCDPISEHNRLYWYRQTLGQGPEFLTYFQNEAQLEKSRLLSDRFSAERPKGSFSTLEIQRTEQGDSAMYLCASSLVGGEYNEQFFGPGTRLTVL.

This clone showed up just once. The rearrangement links TRBV29-1 to TRBJ1-2; D is undetermined. Germline loops: CDR1 SQVTM, CDR2 ANQGSEA. This CDR3 spans 12 amino acids. V was clipped by 4 bases and J by 3 bases, with 9 bases between them. The CDR3 sequence is CSVVRGDYGYTF. The CDR3, as DNA: TGCAGCGTTGTTCGGGGAGACTATGGCTACACCTTC.

This clone showed up just once. The CDR3 loop is CASSQLAGGPSYF. CDR3 DNA: TGTGCCAGCAGCCAACTAGCGGGAGGGCCCTCTTACTTC. This sequence joins TRBV14 and TRBJ2-7; 12 positions match TRBD2. Unmatched junction bases numbered 6, after V lost 2 bases and J lost 13 bases. The germline V gene has CDR1 SGHDN and CDR2 FVKESK. The CDR3 spans 13 residues.

The chain carries TRBV9 and TRBJ2-1; 8 bases map to TRBD1. CDR3 length equals 14 residues. V was clipped by 6 bases and J by 5 bases; unmatched bases: 7. Germline lookup yields CDR1 SGDLS and CDR2 YYNGEE. CDR3 sequence: CASNPDRVNNEQFF. The CDR3 region has the DNA TGTGCCAGCAACCCGGACAGGGTCAACAATGAGCAGTTCTTC.

This clone was detected once. The V gene is TRBV11-3, the J gene TRBJ2-1, with 8 bases aligning to TRBD2. This CDR3 spans 13 amino acids. V was pared by 3 bases and J by 5 bases, with 0 bases of the junction left unmatched. Looked up from germline, CDR1 is SGHNT and CDR2 is YENEEA. In nucleotides, the CDR3 is TGTGCCAGCAGCTTCGGGGGGGACAATGAGCAGTTCTTC. It encodes CASSFGGDNEQFF.

J is TRBJ2-1 and V is TRBV11-2, with TRBD2 as a possible D gene (5 bases). Trimming cost V 3 bases and J 7 bases, with 10 bases left between them. The germline V gene encodes CDR1 SGHAT and CDR2 FQNNGV. This CDR3 contains 13 residues. The CDR3 DNA reads as TGTGCCAGCAGCTTCGGACTGAATAATGAGCAGTTCTTC. It is translated as CASSFGLNNEQFF.

This clone was seen only a few times. J is TRBJ1-1 and V is TRBV11-2, with TRBD1 matching over 7 bases. V gave up 0 bases and J gave up 4 bases; unmatched junction bases: 5. This CDR3 comprises 15 residues. Per germline, CDR1 SGHAT and CDR2 FQNNGV. The CDR3 is CASSLETGYGTEAFF. CDR3 DNA: TGTGCCAGCAGCTTAGAGACAGGGTATGGCACTGAAGCTTTCTTT.

This clone has a single count. The V gene is TRBV5-1, the J gene TRBJ2-3; 7 bases fit TRBD2. The V gene end was trimmed by 2 bases and the J gene end by 4 bases; junction bases not matched to a gene: 1. The CDR3 is 13 amino acids. The germline V gene has CDR1 SGHRS and CDR2 YFSETQ. The CDR3 coding sequence is TGCGCCAGCAGCTTTGGACTAGCAGATACGCAGTATTTT. It yields the protein CASSFGLADTQYF.

This chain uses TRBV9 with TRBJ2-7; D may be TRBD2 (7 bases). Germline loops: CDR1 SGDLS, CDR2 YYNGEE. The length of the CDR3 is 14 residues. Trimming stripped 2 bases from V and 3 bases from J, with 12 bases between. CDR3 in DNA: TGTGCCAGCAGCGTGAGCGGGACACACTACGAGCAGTACTTC. This translates into CASSVSGTHYEQYF.

The chain employs TRBV27 and TRBJ1-6, with 9 bases that match TRBD1. Germline CDR1 is MNHEY and CDR2 is SMNVEV (reference sequence). This CDR3 region has 15 residues. V shed 4 bases and J 7 bases; nucleotides not matched to a gene: 5. CDR3 DNA: TGTGCCAGCAGTTGGGACAGGGAAGGAAATTCACCCCTCCACTTT. This gives the protein CASSWDREGNSPLHF.

The chain uses TRBV7-9 and TRBJ1-1; 8 positions match TRBD1. Germline-derived CDR1 and CDR2 are SEHNR and FQNEAQ (reference sequence). The CDR3 has 15 amino acids. The junction had 3 bases not matched to a gene; V was cut back by 2 bases and J by 1 base. The CDR3 protein is CASSLTGGRNTEAFF. The CDR3, as DNA: TGTGCCAGCAGCTTAACAGGGGGAAGGAACACTGAAGCTTTCTTT.

The chain carries TRBV10-3 and TRBJ1-1; no reliable D call. CDR1 and CDR2 (germline): ENHRY, SYGVKD. The V end was cut by 0 bases, the J end by 1 base, with 9 bases between. This CDR3 contains 15 residues. CDR3 bases: TGTGCCATCAGTGAGTCGGTAGTAGGGAACACTGAAGCTTTCTTT. Its protein is CAISESVVGNTEAFF.

The rearrangement joins TRBV28 to TRBJ1-6; D ambiguous. V was pared by 7 bases and J by 9 bases, with 10 bases between. Germline lookup yields CDR1 MDHEN and CDR2 SYDVKM. The CDR3 is made up of 12 amino acids. The CDR3 loop reads CASTLGSSPLHF. The CDR3 bases are TGTGCCAGCACCCTAGGCAGTTCACCCCTCCACTTT.